This entry describes one TCR beta chain. Its antigen remains unknown. This specimen comes from a study of beta chain features in type 1 diabetes. Findings of the study overall: For type 1 diabetes patients, VDJ junctions showed fewer insertions and more deletions. Amplification by PCR could prefer shorter templates, with the same effect in patients and controls. Across all four CD4+ subsets, people with type 1 diabetes showed modestly shorter TCRB CDR3s.

Expressed TCRB transcripts were sequenced because the entire RNA isolate underwent reverse transcription. Method: immunoSEQ multiplex PCR; TCRdb's copy keeps in-frame clones and lacks some. The sample holds 500,000 to 850,000 clones, over 13% seen once. This CDR3 region has 15 residues. Trimming stripped 0 bases from V and 3 bases from J, with 10 bases between. Germline CDR1 is SGHRS and CDR2 is YFSETQ. This TCR derives from a man aged 18-30 years with type 1 diabetes. Sequenced input: naive CD4+ T cells from blood. The J gene is TRBJ1-5, the V gene TRBV5-1; D is unclear. Written as DNA, the CDR3 is TGCGCCAGCAGCTTGGGGCCGCAGACCAATCAGCCCCAGCATTTT. Translating gives CASSLGPQTNQPQHF.